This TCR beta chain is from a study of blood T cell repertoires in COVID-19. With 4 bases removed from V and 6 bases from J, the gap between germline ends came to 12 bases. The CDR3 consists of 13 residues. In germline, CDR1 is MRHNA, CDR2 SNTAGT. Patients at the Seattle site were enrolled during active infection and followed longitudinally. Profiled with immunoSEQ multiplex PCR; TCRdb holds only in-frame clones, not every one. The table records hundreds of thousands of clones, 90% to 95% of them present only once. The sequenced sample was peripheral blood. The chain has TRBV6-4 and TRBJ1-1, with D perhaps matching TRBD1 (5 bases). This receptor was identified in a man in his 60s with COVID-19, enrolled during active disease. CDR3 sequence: CASSAGNLAEAFF. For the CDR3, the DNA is TGTGCCAGCAGTGCAGGGAATCTGGCTGAAGCTTTCTTT.